The 21 T cell receptor beta chains listed next were all sequenced from one sample in a study of graft-versus-host responses after intestinal transplantation. Profiling relied on immunoSEQ multiplex PCR, and the TCRdb table lists in-frame clones only, not all of them. The sample contains approximately 100,000 clones, more than 70% of which appear only once. Here the sequenced sample was PBMCs, taken 255 days after intestinal transplant. These receptors were obtained from a human patient who received an intestinal transplant, so some T cells may come from the graft donor.

The chain is built from TRBV18 and TRBJ2-1; D might be TRBD1 or TRBD2, each matching 7 bases. Trimming left V 0 bases short and J 9 bases short, with 18 bases between. Germline loops: CDR1 KGHSH, CDR2 LQKENI. This CDR3 comprises 16 residues. This chain's CDR3 is CASSPPLATGRAEQFF. In nucleotides, the CDR3 is TGTGCCAGCTCACCACCGCTTGCGACAGGGAGGGCTGAGCAGTTCTTC. Together with reference TRBV18 and TRBJ2-1, the CDR3 gives the full variable domain: NAGVMQNPRHLVRRRGQEARLRCSPMKGHSHVYWYRQLPEEGLKFMVYLQKENIIDESGMPKERFSAEFPKEGPSILRIQQVVRGDSAAYFCASSPPLATGRAEQFFGPGTRLTVL.

The chain combines TRBV19 with TRBJ2-2; weak D call: TRBD1 (5 bases). The V end lost 3 bases, the J end lost 4 bases, and 12 bases lay between the germline ends. In germline, CDR1 is LNHDA, CDR2 SQIVND (reference sequence). This CDR3 spans 15 amino acids. CDR3 sequence (DNA): TGTGCCAGTAGTATTAGTGGAAGGGGCACCGGGGAGCTGTTTTTT. This encodes CASSISGRGTGELFF.

The sample holds one count of this clone. Here the CDR3 reads CASSYADRHYEQYF. CDR3 coding DNA: TGTGCCAGCAGTTACGCCGACAGACACTACGAGCAGTACTTC. The chain employs TRBV6-6 and TRBJ2-7; D might be TRBD1 (5 bases). CDR1 and CDR2 from the germline V gene are MNHNY and SVGAGI (reference sequence). V lost 2 bases and J 3 bases, leaving 11 bases between the germline ends. The CDR3 runs to 14 residues.

This chain connects TRBV6-5 to TRBJ2-2; D might be TRBD1 (6 bases). V was trimmed by 6 bases and J by 0 bases, leaving 8 bases between them. The CDR3 has 14 amino acids. Germline CDR1 and CDR2: MNHEY and SVGAGI. The DNA for the CDR3 is TGTGCCAGCAGGTGGACAGCGAACACCGGGGAGCTGTTTTTT. It yields the protein CASRWTANTGELFF.

The rearrangement links TRBV6-6 to TRBJ1-6; D is possibly TRBD1 (6 bases). V lost 7 bases to trimming and J lost 3 bases, with 10 bases between them. The CDR3 length is 14 residues. Germline V gene data show CDR1 as MNHNY and CDR2 as SVGAGI (reference sequence). CDR3 in amino acids: CASNPQGYNSPLHF. Here the CDR3 DNA reads TGTGCCAGCAATCCACAGGGCTATAATTCACCCCTCCACTTT.

This clone was observed a few times. The chain recombines TRBV2 with TRBJ1-6; TRBD1 matches at 8 bases. CDR1 and CDR2 (germline): SNHLY, FYNNEI. This CDR3 has 16 amino acids. With 10 bases clipped from V and 4 bases from J, the junction kept 12 bases outside the gene matches. Here the CDR3 DNA reads TGTGCCACCAATCATCCTGGACAGGGTTATAATTCACCCCTCCACTTT. This gives the protein CATNHPGQGYNSPLHF.

The chain is built from TRBV2 and TRBJ1-1; D is unclear. The CDR3 consists of 13 residues. The germline V gene has CDR1 SNHLY and CDR2 FYNNEI. V gave up 4 bases and J gave up 4 bases, with 10 bases separating them. CDR3 sequence (DNA): TGTGCCAGCAGTGGGGGTGGTGGCACTGAAGCTTTCTTT. Its translation: CASSGGGGTEAFF.

The sample holds one count of this clone. This chain connects TRBV6-5 to TRBJ1-2; D is uncertain. The CDR3 extends over 13 amino acids. Trimming took 1 base from V and 4 from J, leaving 7 bases between them. Germline CDR1 MNHEY, CDR2 SVGAGI. CDR3 DNA sequence: TGTGCCAGCAGTTACTTAAATGGCTATGGCTACACCTTC. Protein sequence: CASSYLNGYGYTF.

J is TRBJ1-5 and V is TRBV6-1, with 8 bases aligning to TRBD1. Germline lookup yields CDR1 MNHNS and CDR2 SASEGT. J was trimmed by 7 bases and V by 5 bases; bases with no gene match: 7. CDR3 length: 14 amino acids. CDR3 DNA: TGTGCCAGCAGTTTACAGGGGGGATGGCAGCCCCAGCATTTT. It yields the protein CASSLQGGWQPQHF.

A single count supports this clone. The chain couples TRBV9 to TRBJ2-5; 9 bases map to TRBD2. The CDR3 totals 15 residues. CDR1 is SGDLS and CDR2 is YYNGEE in the germline V gene. V shed 0 bases and J 5 bases; nucleotides not matched to a gene: 5. The CDR3 DNA reads TGTGCCAGCAGCGTAGGCTTAGCGGGGGAGGAGACCCAGTACTTC. Translation gives CASSVGLAGEETQYF.

The rearrangement links TRBV7-9 to TRBJ2-5; perhaps TRBD1 as D (5 bases). The length of the CDR3 is 15 residues. The germline V and J ends were trimmed by 1 base and 1 base, with 10 bases remaining between them. Per the germline V gene, CDR1 is SEHNR and CDR2 is FQNEAQ (reference sequence). The CDR3 region is CASSLGLGVQETQYF. The CDR3 nucleotides are TGTGCCAGCAGCTTAGGATTAGGGGTCCAAGAGACCCAGTACTTC.

The genes are TRBV19 and TRBJ2-7; a possible D gene is TRBD1 (6 bases). The V gene's germline CDR1 is LNHDA and CDR2 SQIVND (reference sequence). The length of the CDR3 is 18 residues. The V end lost 5 bases, the J end lost 0 bases, and 23 bases lay between the germline ends. CDR3 DNA: TGTGCCAGTAGTCATACCACAACCGGGACACAGAGCTCCTACGAGCAGTACTTC. Translation gives CASSHTTTGTQSSYEQYF.

This clone has more than one count but fewer than ten. The genes are TRBV29-1 and TRBJ1-1; 7 bases fit TRBD1. The CDR3 is 15 residues long. Unmatched junction bases numbered 9, after V lost 4 bases and J lost 1 base. CDR1 is SQVTM and CDR2 is ANQGSEA in the germline V gene. CDR3: CSVAPTGFGNTEAFF. The CDR3 nucleotides read TGCAGCGTTGCCCCGACAGGGTTTGGGAACACTGAAGCTTTCTTT.

The V call is TRBV5-1, the J call TRBJ2-1; TRBD2 matches at 15 bases. V lost 0 bases and J lost 4; bases outside the gene matches: 11. The CDR3 totals 20 residues. CDR1 is SGHRS and CDR2 is YFSETQ in the germline V gene. CDR3 residues: CASSLEGGLAGGPGYNEQFF. DNA for the CDR3: TGCGCCAGCAGCTTGGAGGGAGGACTAGCGGGAGGGCCGGGGTACAATGAGCAGTTCTTC.

This clone was detected only once. The rearrangement joins TRBV2 to TRBJ2-5; 9 bases align to TRBD1. V shed 1 base and J 5 bases; nucleotides not matched to a gene: 11. The CDR3 is 17 amino acids. Germline assignment: CDR1 SNHLY and CDR2 FYNNEI. The CDR3 sequence is CASSEEQGAPPGETQYF. The CDR3 nucleotides read TGTGCCAGCAGTGAAGAACAGGGGGCGCCCCCAGGGGAGACCCAGTACTTC.

This clone was counted between two and nine times. V and J are TRBV5-8 and TRBJ2-7; TRBD1 is a possible D gene (6 bases). V lost 3 bases and J lost 5, with 9 bases in between. This CDR3 spans 12 amino acids. CDR1 is SGHTS, CDR2 YDEGEE, per germline. The CDR3, as DNA: TGTGCCAGCAGCTCCTGGACAGACGAGCAGTACGTC. Translation: CASSSWTDEQYV.

This chain uses TRBV6-5 with TRBJ1-2, with D possibly TRBD1 on 6 matching bases. V dropped 9 bases and J dropped 0 bases, with 17 bases sitting between them. This CDR3 region has 15 residues. Germline V gives CDR1 MNHEY, CDR2 SVGAGI. For the CDR3, the DNA is TGTGCCAGTGCTGCGCTGGGGGCAGCTAACTATGGCTACACCTTC. As protein: CASAALGAANYGYTF.

This chain uses TRBV6-5 with TRBJ1-1; no firm D call. Germline-derived CDR1 and CDR2 are MNHEY and SVGAGI. CDR3 length: 15 amino acids. Trimming removed 5 bases from V and 1 base from J, with 14 bases in between. CDR3 sequence reads: CASSPETVWNTEAFF. CDR3 nucleotides: TGTGCCAGCAGTCCCGAAACTGTTTGGAACACTGAAGCTTTCTTT.

V is TRBV27 and J is TRBJ1-5, with D possibly TRBD1 on 5 matching bases. The germline CDR1 and CDR2 sequences are MNHEY and SMNVEV (reference sequence). The length of the CDR3 is 14 residues. Between the trimmed V and J ends, which lost 8 bases and 3 bases, there was a span of 14 bases. DNA of the CDR3: TGTGCCAGCGGGGGGGACGGTAACAATCAGCCCCAGCATTTT. This encodes CASGGDGNNQPQHF.

The chain couples TRBV9 to TRBJ2-1; 9 positions match TRBD2. Losses at the gene ends were 0 bases for V and 4 bases for J; bases not matched to a gene: 8. Germline-derived CDR1 and CDR2 are SGDLS and YYNGEE. The CDR3 extends over 17 amino acids. CDR3 bases: TGTGCCAGCAGCGTAGATCCAGCGGGAGGAATATACAATGAGCAGTTCTTC. As protein: CASSVDPAGGIYNEQFF.

The chain recombines TRBV6-1 with TRBJ1-2; D possibly corresponds to TRBD1 (5 bases). Trimming shortened V by 6 bases and J by 2 bases, and 19 bases separated the two germline ends. The germline V gene encodes CDR1 MNHNS and CDR2 SASEGT. The CDR3 covers 16 residues. Here the CDR3 reads CASREPLGLQNYGYTF. The CDR3 DNA reads TGTGCCAGCAGGGAACCATTGGGACTGCAAAACTATGGCTACACCTTC.